Following are 27 T cell receptor beta chains from one sample sequenced in a study of T cells in Graves' hyperthyroidism and ophthalmopathy. RNA transcripts provided the source from which TCR beta CDR3 regions were amplified. The TCR CDR3 first-round RT-PCR relied on the HTBI primer set. MiXCR, run by TCRdb on the multiplex PCR reads, gives a single entry per CDR3 protein. Here the sample spans about 270,000 distinct CDR3 sequences, 20% to 30% being singletons. The specimen was blood. The receptor set was obtained from a man aged 35-49 years with Graves' hyperthyroidism that later progressed to Graves' ophthalmopathy.

There are many counts of this clonotype. V and J are TRBV2 and TRBJ1-1, with D maybe TRBD1 (5 bases). The V end lost 7 bases, the J end lost 1 base, and 10 bases lay between the germline ends. The CDR3 is 13 residues long. Germline assignment: CDR1 SNHLY and CDR2 FYNNEI. DNA of the CDR3: TGTGCCAGCATAACGGGGCCGAACACTGAAGCTTTCTTT. It yields the protein CASITGPNTEAFF.

In this sample, this clonotype turned up many times. The CDR3 region has the DNA TGTGCCTGGAGTGTTCTAGGGCAGACCTCCGGGGAGCTGTTTTTT. Translated, it gives CAWSVLGQTSGELFF. The rearrangement links TRBV30 to TRBJ2-2; D is undetermined. Germline CDR1 and CDR2: GTSNPN and SVGIG (reference sequence). CDR3 length: 15 amino acids. V was cut by 0 bases and J by 6 bases, with 14 bases left in between.

This clonotype was detected ten times or more. The gene calls are TRBV27 and TRBJ1-1; D remains unclear. Germline assignment: CDR1 MNHEY and CDR2 SMNVEV (reference sequence). V was trimmed by 2 bases and J by 1 base, leaving 11 bases between them. CDR3 length: 15 amino acids. CDR3 amino acids: CASSLTQLGNTEAFF. As DNA, the CDR3 is TGTGCCAGCAGTTTAACCCAGCTCGGGAACACTGAAGCTTTCTTT.

This clonotype has at least ten counts. The CDR3 sequence: CSARLSGRRDPAYEQYF. CDR3 nucleotide sequence: TGCAGTGCTAGACTCTCAGGTAGGCGGGATCCCGCCTACGAGCAGTACTTC. This chain connects TRBV20-1 to TRBJ2-7, with D tentatively TRBD2 (6 bases). CDR1 DFQATT and CDR2 SNEGSKA come from the germline V gene (reference sequence). The ends were cut back, 2 bases at V and 2 bases at J, with 22 bases in the middle. The CDR3 length is 17 residues.

This clonotype was seen ten or more times. The chain carries TRBV20-1 and TRBJ2-3; D remains unclear. Per the germline V gene, CDR1 is DFQATT and CDR2 is SNEGSKA (reference sequence). Trimming stripped 1 base from V and 2 bases from J, with 4 bases between. The CDR3 is made up of 12 amino acids. CDR3 coding DNA: TGCAGTGCTAGAGGTAACACAGATACGCAGTATTTT. Its protein is CSARGNTDTQYF.

This clonotype was counted many times. One junction end does not reproduce the germline sequence, and a read error may be involved. This chain links TRBV2 with TRBJ2-7, with TRBD1 matching over 8 bases. The CDR3 consists of 15 residues. Germline CDR1 reads SNHLY; CDR2 reads FYNNEI. CDR3 amino acids: CACSDWTGSFYEQYF. The DNA for the CDR3 is TGTGCCTGCAGTGATTGGACAGGGTCCTTCTACGAGCAGTACTTC.

The sample holds many counts of this clonotype. This chain uses TRBV6-1 with TRBJ1-6; the match to TRBD1 covers 7 bases. The length of the CDR3 is 16 residues. Germline CDR1 and CDR2: MNHNS and SASEGT. Trimming took 5 bases from V and 5 from J; bases not matched to a gene: 9. The CDR3 sequence is CASSREGTANNSPLHF. In DNA form, the CDR3 reads TGTGCCAGCAGTAGAGAGGGGACAGCTAATAATTCACCCCTCCACTTT.

This clonotype occurred many times. A single base separates this from a much larger clone, so it may be a read error. This chain joins TRBV2 and TRBJ2-2; the D gene is possibly TRBD2 (5 bases). V gave up 9 bases and J gave up 6 bases, with 20 bases separating them. This CDR3 spans 15 amino acids. Germline CDR1 and CDR2: SNHLY and FYNNEI. CDR3 nucleotides: TGTGCCAGTATGAGGGCCCTTTCTTACGCCGGGGAGCTGTTTTTT. This gives the protein CASMRALSYAGELFF.

This clonotype came up many times. The V and J genes are TRBV5-1 and TRBJ2-2; D unclear. Germline CDR1 SGHRS, CDR2 YFSETQ. Between the trimmed V and J ends, which lost 0 bases and 5 bases, there was a span of 11 bases. The CDR3 covers 15 residues. CDR3: CASSLDGRETGELFF. The CDR3 coding sequence is TGCGCCAGCAGCTTGGATGGCAGAGAGACCGGGGAGCTGTTTTTT.

The chain uses TRBV11-2 and TRBJ1-6; D remains unclear. From germline, CDR1 is SGHAT and CDR2 FQNNGV. V was shortened by 0 bases and J by 8 bases, with 8 bases between the two germline ends. This CDR3 spans 14 amino acids. The chain's CDR3 is CASSLDFLYSPLHF. CDR3 coding DNA: TGTGCCAGCAGCTTAGATTTCCTTTATTCACCCCTCCACTTT.

This clonotype was seen many times. V usage is TRBV5-1 and J usage is TRBJ1-1, with D possibly TRBD1 on 5 matching bases. The V end lost 6 bases, the J end lost 0 bases, and 15 bases lay between the germline ends. Germline lookup yields CDR1 SGHRS and CDR2 YFSETQ. CDR3 size: 15 residues. CDR3 protein: CASTRSGLMNTEAFF. The CDR3 bases are TGCGCCAGCACCAGGTCGGGACTCATGAACACTGAAGCTTTCTTT.

This clonotype was recorded many times. The chain couples TRBV12-3 or TRBV12-4 to TRBJ1-2; D not resolved. The V end was cut by 5 bases, the J end by 0 bases, with 19 bases between. This CDR3 has 17 amino acids. CDR3 in amino acids: CASSPTVRKASNYGYTF. For the CDR3, the DNA is TGTGCCAGCAGTCCGACGGTGAGGAAGGCCTCTAACTATGGCTACACCTTC.

In this sample, this clonotype turned up many times. The chain is built from TRBV2 and TRBJ2-2; 7 bases match TRBD1. The germline V gene has CDR1 SNHLY and CDR2 FYNNEI. The length of the CDR3 is 14 residues. The junction had 7 bases not matched to a gene; V was cut back by 6 bases and J by 6 bases. CDR3 bases: TGTGCCAGCAGGAGGGACAGTAAGGCCGGGGAGCTGTTTTTT. This gives the protein CASRRDSKAGELFF.

This clonotype was counted ten times or more. The V gene is TRBV11-2, the J gene TRBJ2-5, with 8 bases matching TRBD2. The CDR3 has 17 residues. V was pared by 3 bases and J by 2 bases, with 11 bases of the junction left unmatched. Looked up from germline, CDR1 is SGHAT and CDR2 is FQNNGV. The CDR3 protein is CASSFPMVLAGQETQYF. In DNA, the CDR3 is TGTGCCAGCAGCTTTCCAATGGTCTTAGCGGGACAAGAGACCCAGTACTTC.

This clonotype was seen at least ten times. The gene calls are TRBV24-1 and TRBJ2-7; D gene unclear. The CDR3 runs to 13 residues. V lost 4 bases to trimming and J lost 3 bases, with 9 bases between them. Germline values: CDR1 KGHDR, CDR2 SFDVKD. CDR3 sequence reads: CATSEIGGYEQYF. The CDR3 region has the DNA TGTGCCACCAGTGAAATTGGTGGCTACGAGCAGTACTTC.

This clonotype was detected ten times or more. The rearrangement joins TRBV20-1 to TRBJ2-7; maybe TRBD1 (5 bases). This CDR3 region has 15 residues. Germline V gene sequence: CDR1 DFQATT, CDR2 SNEGSKA (reference sequence). Trimming took 3 bases from V and 3 from J, leaving 18 bases between them. The CDR3 protein is CSASEVLGQGYEQYF. DNA for the CDR3: TGCAGTGCTAGCGAGGTACTCGGGCAGGGCTACGAGCAGTACTTC.

This clonotype has ten or more counts. The J gene is TRBJ2-7, the V gene TRBV28; no definite D call. Deletions cut 3 bases from V and 7 bases from J, with 13 bases between. The CDR3 contains 13 residues. CDR1 and CDR2 (germline): MDHEN, SYDVKM. CDR3 loop: CASSFPLESEQYF. In DNA, the CDR3 is TGTGCCAGCAGTTTCCCTTTGGAGTCGGAGCAGTACTTC.

The gene calls are TRBV6-2 or TRBV6-3 and TRBJ2-7, with D perhaps matching TRBD2 (5 bases). The V end was cut by 10 bases, the J end by 4 bases, with 20 bases between. There are 14 residues in the CDR3. Germline lookup yields CDR1 MNHEY and CDR2 SVGEGT. The CDR3 DNA is TGTGCCACCTTCCGGGCGGACTCCCTTTACGAGCAGTACTTC. This sequence encodes CATFRADSLYEQYF.

There are many counts of this clonotype. The genes are TRBV6-5 and TRBJ1-5; D ambiguous. Germline V lookup: CDR1 MNHEY, CDR2 SVGAGI. This CDR3 comprises 13 residues. V gave up 6 bases and J gave up 5 bases, with 11 bases separating them. CDR3 sequence reads: CASSLGSYQPQHF. The CDR3 DNA reads TGTGCCAGCAGCCTCGGATCATATCAGCCCCAGCATTTT.

This clonotype was detected ten times or more. The chain has TRBV7-2 and TRBJ2-7, with TRBD1 matching over 8 bases. Unmatched junction bases numbered 4, after V lost 4 bases and J lost 2 bases. The CDR3 consists of 14 residues. CDR1 and CDR2 from the germline V gene are SGHTA and FQGNSA. CDR3 nucleotide sequence: TGTGCCAGCAGCTCTTCGACAGGGGCCTACGAGCAGTACTTC. Protein sequence: CASSSSTGAYEQYF.

This clonotype was recorded at least ten times. The J gene is TRBJ1-5, the V gene TRBV10-3; D is unresolved. Trimming left V 2 bases short and J 6 bases short, with 8 bases between. CDR3 size: 13 residues. Germline values: CDR1 ENHRY, CDR2 SYGVKD. The CDR3 sequence is CAISEEFSQPQHF. CDR3 DNA: TGTGCCATCAGTGAGGAGTTTTCTCAGCCCCAGCATTTT.

This clonotype was seen many times. V is TRBV29-1 and J is TRBJ2-5; no clear D gene. Trimming removed 3 bases at V and 2 bases at J, with 7 bases between. The CDR3 length is 12 residues. Per the germline V gene, CDR1 is SQVTM and CDR2 is ANQGSEA. CDR3 loop: CSVDGVQETQYF. The CDR3 nucleotides read TGCAGCGTTGATGGGGTACAAGAGACCCAGTACTTC.

This clonotype was observed at least ten times. V usage is TRBV7-8 and J usage is TRBJ1-1; D not certain. Between the trimmed V and J ends, which lost 1 base and 1 base, there was a span of 4 bases. The CDR3 covers 13 residues. Germline assignment: CDR1 SGHVS and CDR2 FQNEAQ. CDR3 amino acids: CASSLVKNTEAFF. DNA for the CDR3: TGTGCCAGCAGCTTAGTCAAGAACACTGAAGCTTTCTTT.

This clonotype was counted at least ten times. V usage is TRBV5-1 and J usage is TRBJ1-1, with D uncertain. V lost 0 bases and J 2 bases, leaving 11 bases between the germline ends. CDR1 SGHRS and CDR2 YFSETQ come from the germline V gene. The CDR3 runs 15 residues. The CDR3 coding sequence is TGCGCCAGCAGCTTGGAGACCCCAGGCAACACTGAAGCTTTCTTT. It specifies CASSLETPGNTEAFF.

This clonotype was seen many times. The chain recombines TRBV28 with TRBJ2-7, with D possibly being TRBD1 or TRBD2 (5 bases each). V gave up 0 bases and J gave up 6 bases, with 12 bases separating them. Germline V gene data show CDR1 as MDHEN and CDR2 as SYDVKM. This CDR3 spans 14 amino acids. CDR3 in amino acids: CASSLWGVKGEQYF. CDR3 DNA sequence: TGTGCCAGCAGTTTATGGGGGGTAAAGGGCGAGCAGTACTTC. The whole variable domain, remainder taken from reference TRBV28 and TRBJ2-7, is DVKVTQSSRYLVKRTGEKVFLECVQDMDHENMFWYRQDPGLGLRLIYFSYDVKMKEKGDIPEGYSVSREKKERFSLILESASTNQTSMYLCASSLWGVKGEQYFGPGTRLTVT.

This clonotype was recorded many times. The chain uses TRBV6-1 and TRBJ1-2; D not certain. Trimming stripped 5 bases from V and 8 bases from J, with 12 bases between. Germline values: CDR1 MNHNS, CDR2 SASEGT. The CDR3 consists of 12 residues. This CDR3 reads CASSTPGWGYTF. CDR3 sequence (DNA): TGTGCCAGCAGTACACCGGGATGGGGCTACACCTTC.

The chain combines TRBV15 with TRBJ2-7; tentative D call: TRBD2 (6 bases). Germline V lookup: CDR1 LNHNV, CDR2 YYDKDF (reference sequence). This CDR3 spans 14 amino acids. Trimming shortened V by 0 bases and J by 7 bases, and 13 bases separated the two germline ends. CDR3 in DNA: TGTGCCACCAGCAGAGACCGTGGGGACTTGGAGCAGTACTTC. This encodes CATSRDRGDLEQYF.